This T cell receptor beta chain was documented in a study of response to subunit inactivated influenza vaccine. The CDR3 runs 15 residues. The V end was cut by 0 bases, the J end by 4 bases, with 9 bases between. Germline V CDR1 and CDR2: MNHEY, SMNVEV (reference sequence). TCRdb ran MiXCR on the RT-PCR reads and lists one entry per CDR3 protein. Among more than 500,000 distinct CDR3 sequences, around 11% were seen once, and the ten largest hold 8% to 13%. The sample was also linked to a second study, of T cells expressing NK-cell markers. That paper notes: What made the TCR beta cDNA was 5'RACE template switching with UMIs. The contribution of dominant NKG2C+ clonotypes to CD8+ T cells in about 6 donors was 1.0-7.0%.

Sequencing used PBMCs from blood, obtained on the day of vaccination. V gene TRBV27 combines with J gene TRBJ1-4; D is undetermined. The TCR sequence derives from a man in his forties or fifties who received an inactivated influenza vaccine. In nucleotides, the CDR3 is TGTGCCAGCAGTTTATCATTCAGCTATAATGAAAAACTGTTTTTT. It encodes CASSLSFSYNEKLFF.